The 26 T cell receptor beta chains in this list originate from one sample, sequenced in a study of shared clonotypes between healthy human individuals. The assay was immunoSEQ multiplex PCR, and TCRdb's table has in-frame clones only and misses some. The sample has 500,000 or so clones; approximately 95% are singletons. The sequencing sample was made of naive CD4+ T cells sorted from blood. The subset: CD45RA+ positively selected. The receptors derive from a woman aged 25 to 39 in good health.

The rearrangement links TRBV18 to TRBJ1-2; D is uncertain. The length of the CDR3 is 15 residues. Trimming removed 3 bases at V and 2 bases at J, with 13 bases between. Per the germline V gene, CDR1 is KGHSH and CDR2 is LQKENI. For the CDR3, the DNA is TGTGCCAGCTCACCCGCGATCGTGGGAAACTATGGCTACACCTTC. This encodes CASSPAIVGNYGYTF.

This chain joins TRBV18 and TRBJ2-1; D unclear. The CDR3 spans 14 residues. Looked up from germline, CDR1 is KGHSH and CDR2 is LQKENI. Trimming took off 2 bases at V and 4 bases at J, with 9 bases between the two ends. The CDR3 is CASSPVGPYNEQFF. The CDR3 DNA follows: TGTGCCAGCTCACCAGTAGGACCTTACAATGAGCAGTTCTTC.

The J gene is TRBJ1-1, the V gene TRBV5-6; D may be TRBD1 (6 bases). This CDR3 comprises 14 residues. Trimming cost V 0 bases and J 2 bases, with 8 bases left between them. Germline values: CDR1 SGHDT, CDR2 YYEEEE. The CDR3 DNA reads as TGTGCCAGCAGCTTGGCGGGACACAACACTGAAGCTTTCTTT. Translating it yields CASSLAGHNTEAFF.

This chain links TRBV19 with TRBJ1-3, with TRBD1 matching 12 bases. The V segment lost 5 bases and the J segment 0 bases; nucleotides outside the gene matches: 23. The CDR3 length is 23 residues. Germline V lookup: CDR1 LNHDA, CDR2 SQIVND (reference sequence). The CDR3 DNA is TGTGCCAGTAGTGAACCGGGACAGGGGGCGAGATTTGACCCCAAGTACTCTGGAAACACCATATATTTT. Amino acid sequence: CASSEPGQGARFDPKYSGNTIYF.

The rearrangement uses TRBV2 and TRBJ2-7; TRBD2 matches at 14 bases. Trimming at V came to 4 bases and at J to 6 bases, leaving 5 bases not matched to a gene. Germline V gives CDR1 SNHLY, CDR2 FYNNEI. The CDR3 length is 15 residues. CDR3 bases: TGTGCCAGCAGTGGGACTAGCGGGAGGCCGCTCGAGCAGTACTTC. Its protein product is CASSGTSGRPLEQYF.

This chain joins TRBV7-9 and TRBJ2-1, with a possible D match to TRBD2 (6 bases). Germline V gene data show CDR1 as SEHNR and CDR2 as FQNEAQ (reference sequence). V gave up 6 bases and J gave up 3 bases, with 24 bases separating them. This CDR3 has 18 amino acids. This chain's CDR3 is CASSNPPGLDLLYNEQFF. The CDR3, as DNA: TGTGCCAGCAGTAACCCCCCGGGACTGGACCTTCTCTACAATGAGCAGTTCTTC.

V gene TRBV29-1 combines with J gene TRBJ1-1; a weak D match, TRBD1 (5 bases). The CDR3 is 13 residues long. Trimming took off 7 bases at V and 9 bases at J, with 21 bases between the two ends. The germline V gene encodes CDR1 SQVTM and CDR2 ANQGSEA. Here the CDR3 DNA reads TGCAGCGCCGAACCCGGGGGGGACCCCAAAGCTTTCTTT. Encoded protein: CSAEPGGDPKAFF.

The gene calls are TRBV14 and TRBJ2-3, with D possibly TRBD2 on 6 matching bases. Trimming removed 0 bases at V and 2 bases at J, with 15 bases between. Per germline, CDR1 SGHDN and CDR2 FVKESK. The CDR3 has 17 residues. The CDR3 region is CASSQDGWIAATDTQYF. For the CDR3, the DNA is TGTGCCAGCAGCCAAGATGGGTGGATAGCGGCCACAGATACGCAGTATTTT.

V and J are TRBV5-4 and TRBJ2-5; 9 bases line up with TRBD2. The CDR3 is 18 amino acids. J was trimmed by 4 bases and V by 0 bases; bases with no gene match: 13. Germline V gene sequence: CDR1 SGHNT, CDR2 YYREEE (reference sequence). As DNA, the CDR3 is TGTGCCAGCAGCTTGGGCGGACGGGGGCGGGAGGGCCCAGAGACCCAGTACTTC. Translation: CASSLGGRGREGPETQYF. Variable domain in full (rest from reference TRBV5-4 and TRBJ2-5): ETGVTQSPTHLIKTRGQQVTLRCSSQSGHNTVSWYQQALGQGPQFIFQYYREEENGRGNFPPRFSGLQFPNYSSELNVNALELDDSALYLCASSLGGRGREGPETQYFGPGTRLLVL.

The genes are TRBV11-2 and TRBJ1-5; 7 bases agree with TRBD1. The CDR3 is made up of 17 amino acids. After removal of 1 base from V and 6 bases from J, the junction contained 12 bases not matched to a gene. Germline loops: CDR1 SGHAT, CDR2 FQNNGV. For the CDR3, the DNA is TGTGCCAGCAGCTTAGGCCCCGGACAGGCCCTCGGTCAGCCCCAGCATTTT. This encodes CASSLGPGQALGQPQHF.

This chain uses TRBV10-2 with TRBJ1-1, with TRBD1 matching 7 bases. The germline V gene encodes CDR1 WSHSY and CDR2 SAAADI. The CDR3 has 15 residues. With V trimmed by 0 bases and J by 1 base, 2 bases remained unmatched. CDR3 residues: CASSESQGKNTEAFF. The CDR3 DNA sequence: TGCGCCAGCAGTGAGTCACAGGGGAAGAACACTGAAGCTTTCTTT.

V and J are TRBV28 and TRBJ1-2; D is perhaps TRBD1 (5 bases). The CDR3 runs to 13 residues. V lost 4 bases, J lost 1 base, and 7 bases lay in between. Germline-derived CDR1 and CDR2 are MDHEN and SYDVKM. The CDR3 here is CASSSQDNYGYTF. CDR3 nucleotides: TGTGCCAGCAGTTCACAGGATAACTATGGCTACACCTTC.

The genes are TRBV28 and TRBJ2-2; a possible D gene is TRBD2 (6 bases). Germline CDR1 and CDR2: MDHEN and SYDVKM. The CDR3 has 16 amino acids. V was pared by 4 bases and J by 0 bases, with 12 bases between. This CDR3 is CASSWDSSANTGELFF. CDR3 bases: TGTGCCAGCAGTTGGGACTCAAGCGCGAACACCGGGGAGCTGTTTTTT.

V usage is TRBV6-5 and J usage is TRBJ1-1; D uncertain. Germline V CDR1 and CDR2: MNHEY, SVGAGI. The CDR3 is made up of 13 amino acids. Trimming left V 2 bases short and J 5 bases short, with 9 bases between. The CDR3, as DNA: TGTGCCAGCAGTTACCGGACGGGGACTGAAGCTTTCTTT. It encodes CASSYRTGTEAFF.

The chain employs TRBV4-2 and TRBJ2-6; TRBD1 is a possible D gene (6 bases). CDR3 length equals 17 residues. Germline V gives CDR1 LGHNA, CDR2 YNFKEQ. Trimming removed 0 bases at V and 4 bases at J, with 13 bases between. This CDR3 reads CASSQDLGQTGANVLTF. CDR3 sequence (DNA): TGTGCCAGCAGCCAAGACCTAGGACAGACGGGGGCCAACGTCCTGACTTTC.

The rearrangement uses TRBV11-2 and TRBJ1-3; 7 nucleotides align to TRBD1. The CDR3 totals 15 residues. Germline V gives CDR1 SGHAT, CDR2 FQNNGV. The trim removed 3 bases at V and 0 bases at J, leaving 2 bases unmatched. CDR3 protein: CASSFDRDSGNTIYF. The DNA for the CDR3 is TGTGCCAGCAGCTTCGACAGGGACTCTGGAAACACCATATATTTT.

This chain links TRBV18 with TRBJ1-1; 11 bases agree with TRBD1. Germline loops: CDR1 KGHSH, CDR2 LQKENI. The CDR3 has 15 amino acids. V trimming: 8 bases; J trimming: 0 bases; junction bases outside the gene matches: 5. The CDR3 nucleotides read TGTGCCAGCCTCCGGGACAGGGGGATGAACACTGAAGCTTTCTTT. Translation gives CASLRDRGMNTEAFF.

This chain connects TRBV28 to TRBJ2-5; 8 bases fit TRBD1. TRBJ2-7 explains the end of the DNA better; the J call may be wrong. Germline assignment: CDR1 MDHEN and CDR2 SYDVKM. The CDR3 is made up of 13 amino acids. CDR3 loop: CASSGQGTYEQYF. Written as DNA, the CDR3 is TGTGCCAGCAGCGGACAGGGAACCTACGAGCAGTACTTC.

CDR3 in amino acids: CASSPPVAGNNEQFF. CDR3 in DNA: TGTGCCAGCTCACCCCCTGTTGCAGGGAACAATGAGCAGTTCTTC. V is TRBV18 and J is TRBJ2-1; weak D call: TRBD1 (5 bases). CDR3 size: 15 residues. Trimming stripped 3 bases from V and 5 bases from J, with 14 bases between. The germline V gene has CDR1 KGHSH and CDR2 LQKENI. The full variable domain, its missing parts supplied by reference TRBV18 and TRBJ2-1, is NAGVMQNPRHLVRRRGQEARLRCSPMKGHSHVYWYRQLPEEGLKFMVYLQKENIIDESGMPKERFSAEFPKEGPSILRIQQVVRGDSAAYFCASSPPVAGNNEQFFGPGTRLTVL.

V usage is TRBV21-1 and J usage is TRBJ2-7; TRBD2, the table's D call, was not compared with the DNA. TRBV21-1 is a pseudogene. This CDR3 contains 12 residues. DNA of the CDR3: TGTGCCAGCGCGACTAGCCCCTACGAGCAGTACTTC. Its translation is CASATSPYEQYF.

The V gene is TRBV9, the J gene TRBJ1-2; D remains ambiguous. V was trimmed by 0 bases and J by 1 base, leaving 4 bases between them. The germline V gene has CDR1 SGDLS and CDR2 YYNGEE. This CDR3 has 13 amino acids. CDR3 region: CASSVEVNYGYTF. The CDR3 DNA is TGTGCCAGCAGCGTAGAAGTTAACTATGGCTACACCTTC.

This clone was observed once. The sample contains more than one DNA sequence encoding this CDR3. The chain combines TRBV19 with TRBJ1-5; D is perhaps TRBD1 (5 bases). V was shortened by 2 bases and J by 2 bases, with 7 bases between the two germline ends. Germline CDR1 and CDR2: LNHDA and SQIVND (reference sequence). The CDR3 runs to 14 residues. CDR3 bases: TGTGCCAGTAGTATACTAGGGGGCAATCAGCCCCAGCATTTT. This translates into CASSILGGNQPQHF.

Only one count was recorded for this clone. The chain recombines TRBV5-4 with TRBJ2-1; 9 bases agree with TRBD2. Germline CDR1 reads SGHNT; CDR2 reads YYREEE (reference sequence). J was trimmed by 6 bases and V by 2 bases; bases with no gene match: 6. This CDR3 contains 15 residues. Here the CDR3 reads CASSLGTSRLNEQFF. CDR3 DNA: TGTGCCAGCAGCTTAGGGACTAGCCGACTCAATGAGCAGTTCTTC.

The CDR3 here is CASSLALVTTGGYEQFF. The CDR3 bases are TGCGCCAGCAGCTTGGCCCTTGTGACAACGGGCGGATATGAGCAGTTCTTC. V usage is TRBV5-1 and J usage is TRBJ2-1; the D is unclear. This CDR3 contains 17 residues. Trimming removed 0 bases at V and 8 bases at J, with 21 bases between. CDR1 and CDR2 from the germline V gene are SGHRS and YFSETQ. Looking up the rest from reference TRBV5-1 and TRBJ2-1 gives the full variable domain: KAGVTQTPRYLIKTRGQQVTLSCSPISGHRSVSWYQQTPGQGLQFLFEYFSETQRNKGNFPGRFSGRQFSNSRSEMNVSTLELGDSALYLCASSLALVTTGGYEQFFGPGTRLTVL.

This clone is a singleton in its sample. CDR3 residues: CASSGQAYEQYF. Written as DNA, the CDR3 is TGTGCCAGCAGTGGACAAGCTTACGAGCAGTACTTC. This chain links TRBV6-1 with TRBJ2-7; unclear D gene. CDR3 size: 12 residues. Between the trimmed V and J ends, which lost 4 bases and 4 bases, there was a span of 8 bases. The germline gives CDR1 MNHNS, CDR2 SASEGT.

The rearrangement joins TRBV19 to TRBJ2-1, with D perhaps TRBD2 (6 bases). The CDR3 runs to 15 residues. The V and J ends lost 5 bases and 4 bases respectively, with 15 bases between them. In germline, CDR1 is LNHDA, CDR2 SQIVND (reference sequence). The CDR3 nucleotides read TGTGCCAGTAGTGCGCGGGACCTGGGGTACAATGAGCAGTTCTTC. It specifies CASSARDLGYNEQFF.